Below are 18 T cell receptor beta chains sequenced from a single sample in a study of blood T cell repertoires in COVID-19. TCRdb's copy holds only in-frame clones and misses some; the assay was immunoSEQ multiplex PCR. The table includes 230,000 or so clones, around 80% detected once. The sequencing input was peripheral blood. Receptors originate from a man aged 40-55 years who had recovered from COVID-19.

CDR3 loop: CASSTTGGGQPQHF. The CDR3 DNA is TGTGCCAGTAGTACGACAGGGGGCGGTCAGCCCCAGCATTTT. The rearrangement uses TRBV19 and TRBJ1-5, with 10 bases identical to TRBD1. The CDR3 has 14 residues. Germline V gives CDR1 LNHDA, CDR2 SQIVND (reference sequence). The ends lost 4 bases at V and 6 bases at J; junction bases unmatched: 3. The full variable domain, in which reference TRBV19 and TRBJ1-5 provide the parts outside the CDR3, is DGGITQSPKYLFRKEGQNVTLSCEQNLNHDAMYWYRQDPGQGLRLIYYSQIVNDFQKGDIAEGYSVSREKKESFPLTVTSAQKNPTAFYLCASSTTGGGQPQHFGDGTRLSIL.

Comment on this clone: This sample also contains other DNA sequences that code for the same CDR3. The rearrangement links TRBV18 to TRBJ1-4, with D perhaps matching TRBD1 (5 bases). CDR3 length: 14 amino acids. Germline CDR1 and CDR2: KGHSH and LQKENI. Trimming removed 1 base at V and 4 bases at J, with 7 bases between. The CDR3 spells CASSPRQGNEKLFF. For the CDR3, the DNA is TGTGCCAGCTCACCACGGCAGGGTAATGAAAAACTGTTTTTT. The variable domain in full, completed from reference TRBV18 and TRBJ1-4, reads NAGVMQNPRHLVRRRGQEARLRCSPMKGHSHVYWYRQLPEEGLKFMVYLQKENIIDESGMPKERFSAEFPKEGPSILRIQQVVRGDSAAYFCASSPRQGNEKLFFGSGTQLSVL.

This chain uses TRBV2 with TRBJ1-5; D gene ambiguous. Trimming removed 1 base at V and 6 bases at J, with 10 bases between. The CDR3 is 14 amino acids. CDR1 is SNHLY and CDR2 is FYNNEI in the germline V gene. CDR3 amino acids: CASSEVRGGQPQHF. CDR3 in DNA: TGTGCCAGCAGTGAAGTCCGGGGTGGTCAGCCCCAGCATTTT.

The rearrangement uses TRBV5-1 and TRBJ2-5; 7 bases are shared with TRBD1. Germline V CDR1 and CDR2: SGHRS, YFSETQ. J was trimmed by 3 bases and V by 0 bases; bases with no gene match: 2. The length of the CDR3 is 14 residues. Here the CDR3 reads CASSLGDRKETQYF. CDR3 DNA: TGCGCCAGCAGCTTGGGGGACAGAAAAGAGACCCAGTACTTC.

The chain employs TRBV10-2 and TRBJ2-1; TRBD2 is a possible D gene (5 bases). Germline V gene lookup returns CDR1 WSHSY and CDR2 SAAADI. CDR3 length equals 14 residues. V dropped 0 bases and J dropped 8 bases, with 11 bases sitting between them. CDR3 protein: CASSESRTSDEQFF. CDR3 in DNA: TGCGCCAGCAGTGAGTCACGGACTTCTGATGAGCAGTTCTTC.

The table lists this clone with a count of one. This sequence joins TRBV2 and TRBJ2-2, with 7 positions matching TRBD2. Germline V gene sequence: CDR1 SNHLY, CDR2 FYNNEI. The CDR3 contains 14 residues. With V trimmed by 6 bases and J by 1 base, 2 bases remained unmatched. The CDR3 loop is CASRASGNTGELFF. The CDR3 nucleotides are TGTGCCAGCAGGGCTAGCGGGAACACCGGGGAGCTGTTTTTT. The full variable domain, completed using reference TRBV2 and TRBJ2-2, is EPEVTQTPSHQVTQMGQEVILRCVPISNHLYFYWYRQILGQKVEFLVSFYNNEISEKSEIFDDQFSVERPDGSNFTLKIRSTKLEDSAMYFCASRASGNTGELFFGEGSRLTVL.

This sequence joins TRBV9 and TRBJ2-5; D perhaps matches TRBD1 (5 bases). V lost 3 bases and J lost 0, with 12 bases in between. The germline V gene encodes CDR1 SGDLS and CDR2 YYNGEE. The CDR3 consists of 15 residues. DNA for the CDR3: TGTGCCAGCAGCGGCGACAGAACGTACCAAGAGACCCAGTACTTC. Its translation: CASSGDRTYQETQYF.

This clone has more than one count but fewer than ten. V gene TRBV7-2 combines with J gene TRBJ1-6; D remains unclear. The CDR3 sequence is 16 residues long. The V end was cut by 2 bases, the J end by 5 bases, with 13 bases between. Germline CDR1 and CDR2: SGHTA and FQGNSA. CDR3 nucleotides: TGTGCCAGCAGCTTAAGGCCACAGAGAAATAATTCACCCCTCCACTTT. The encoded protein is CASSLRPQRNNSPLHF.

This clone has a count of ten or more. The chain carries TRBV3-1 (or the pseudogene TRBV3-2) and TRBJ2-7; 7 bases are shared with TRBD1. Germline loops: CDR1 LGHDT, CDR2 YNNKEL (reference sequence). This CDR3 is built from 14 residues. The ends lost 3 bases at V and 4 bases at J; junction bases unmatched: 6. The chain's CDR3 is CASSQDLQGYEQYF. In DNA form, the CDR3 reads TGTGCCAGCAGCCAGGATCTACAGGGGTACGAGCAGTACTTC.

The chain is built from TRBV19 and TRBJ1-3; the D gene is possibly TRBD1 (5 bases). The V end was cut by 5 bases, the J end by 4 bases, with 18 bases between. This CDR3 contains 16 residues. Germline V gene sequence: CDR1 LNHDA, CDR2 SQIVND (reference sequence). The CDR3 nucleotides are TGTGCCAGTAGTGGCCTATGGGGCCTGGGGGGAAACACCATATATTTT. Amino acid sequence: CASSGLWGLGGNTIYF.

The genes are TRBV27 and TRBJ2-7, with D maybe TRBD2 (5 bases). There are 15 residues in the CDR3. With 4 bases removed from V and 4 bases from J, the gap between germline ends came to 17 bases. Germline values: CDR1 MNHEY, CDR2 SMNVEV (reference sequence). In DNA, the CDR3 is TGTGCCAGCAGTTCGACGACGGGAAAGGTTTACGAGCAGTACTTC. It codes for CASSSTTGKVYEQYF.

This clone has a handful of counts. This chain uses TRBV27 with TRBJ1-6; maybe TRBD1 (5 bases). This CDR3 comprises 13 residues. Germline V CDR1 and CDR2: MNHEY, SMNVEV (reference sequence). V dropped 6 bases and J dropped 7 bases, with 10 bases sitting between them. For the CDR3, the DNA is TGTGCCAGCAGCATCACAGGAAATTCACCCCTCCACTTT. Translated: CASSITGNSPLHF.

The V gene is TRBV19, the J gene TRBJ2-7, with a possible D match to TRBD2 (5 bases). The length of the CDR3 is 13 residues. Germline CDR1 and CDR2: LNHDA and SQIVND (reference sequence). Trimming took 6 bases from V and 3 from J, leaving 12 bases between them. The DNA for the CDR3 is TGTGCCAGTAGCGCGTCAGCGGACTACGAGCAGTACTTC. The encoded protein is CASSASADYEQYF.

The chain recombines TRBV3-1 (or the pseudogene TRBV3-2) with TRBJ1-2; possible D gene TRBD1, 5 bases. The CDR3 spans 15 residues. Trimming pared 2 bases from V and 6 bases from J, leaving 16 bases between. The germline V gene encodes CDR1 LGHDT and CDR2 YNNKEL (reference sequence). As DNA, the CDR3 is TGTGCCAGCAGCCAATGGGGCAGGGAAAGCGATGGCTACACCTTC. It encodes CASSQWGRESDGYTF.

CDR3 protein: CSVSGTNEKLFF. In DNA form, the CDR3 reads TGCAGCGTAAGCGGGACTAATGAAAAACTGTTTTTT. This chain joins TRBV29-1 and TRBJ1-4; D unresolved. Germline CDR1 is SQVTM and CDR2 is ANQGSEA. This CDR3 comprises 12 residues. Trimming left V 6 bases short and J 2 bases short, with 7 bases between.

This chain joins TRBV11-2 and TRBJ2-1, with 7 bases fitting TRBD2. CDR1 is SGHAT and CDR2 is FQNNGV in the germline V gene. The CDR3 is 17 amino acids. V shed 3 bases, J shed 0 bases, and the junction held 8 bases outside the gene matches. CDR3 nucleotides: TGTGCCAGCAGCTTGGGTGGAGCGGGGAGCTCCTACAATGAGCAGTTCTTC. This encodes CASSLGGAGSSYNEQFF.

The chain recombines TRBV27 with TRBJ2-7, with 9 bases aligning to TRBD1. J lost 9 bases, V lost 7 bases, and 16 bases had no gene match. Per germline, CDR1 MNHEY and CDR2 SMNVEV (reference sequence). The CDR3 runs to 15 residues. The CDR3 DNA follows: TGTGCCAGCACTAAAGGGACAGGGTCTGGTTTACGGCAGTACTTC. Protein product: CASTKGTGSGLRQYF.

V is TRBV19 and J is TRBJ2-1, with 8 nucleotides matching TRBD1. CDR3 length: 15 residues. CDR1 LNHDA and CDR2 SQIVND come from the germline V gene (reference sequence). Trimming cost V 9 bases and J 4 bases; bases outside gene matches: 11. CDR3 sequence: CASRPRDRSYNEQFF. In nucleotides, the CDR3 is TGTGCCAGCCGACCGAGGGACAGGTCGTACAATGAGCAGTTCTTC. The variable domain in full, with the rest retrieved from reference TRBV19 and TRBJ2-1, is DGGITQSPKYLFRKEGQNVTLSCEQNLNHDAMYWYRQDPGQGLRLIYYSQIVNDFQKGDIAEGYSVSREKKESFPLTVTSAQKNPTAFYLCASRPRDRSYNEQFFGPGTRLTVL.